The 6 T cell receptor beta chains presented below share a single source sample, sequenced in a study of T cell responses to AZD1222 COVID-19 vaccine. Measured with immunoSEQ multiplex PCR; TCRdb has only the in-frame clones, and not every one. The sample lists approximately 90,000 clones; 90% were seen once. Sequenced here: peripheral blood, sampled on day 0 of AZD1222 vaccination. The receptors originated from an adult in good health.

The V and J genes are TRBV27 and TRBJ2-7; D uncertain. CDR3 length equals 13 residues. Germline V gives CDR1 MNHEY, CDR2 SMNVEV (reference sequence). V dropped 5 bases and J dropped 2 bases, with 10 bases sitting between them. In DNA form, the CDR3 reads TGTGCCAGCAGTCGGGTGCCACCCTACGAGCAGTACTTC. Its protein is CASSRVPPYEQYF.

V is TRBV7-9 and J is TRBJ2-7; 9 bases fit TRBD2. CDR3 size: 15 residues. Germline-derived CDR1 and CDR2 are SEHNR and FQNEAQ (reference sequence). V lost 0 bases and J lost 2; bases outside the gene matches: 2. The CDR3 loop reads CASSLASSGAYEQYF. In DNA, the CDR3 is TGTGCCAGCAGCTTAGCCTCTAGCGGGGCCTACGAGCAGTACTTC.

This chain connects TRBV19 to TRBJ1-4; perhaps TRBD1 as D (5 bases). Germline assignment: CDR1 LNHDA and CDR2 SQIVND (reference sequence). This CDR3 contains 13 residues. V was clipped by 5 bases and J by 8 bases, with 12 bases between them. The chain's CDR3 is CASSFWGREKLFF. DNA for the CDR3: TGTGCCAGTAGTTTTTGGGGGAGAGAAAAACTGTTTTTT.

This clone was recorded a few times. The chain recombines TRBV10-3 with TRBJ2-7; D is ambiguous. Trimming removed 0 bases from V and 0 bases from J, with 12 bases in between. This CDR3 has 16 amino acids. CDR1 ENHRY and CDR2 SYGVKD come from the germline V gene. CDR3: CAISESAPQASYEQYF. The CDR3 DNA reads TGTGCCATCAGTGAGTCGGCTCCCCAGGCCTCCTACGAGCAGTACTTC.

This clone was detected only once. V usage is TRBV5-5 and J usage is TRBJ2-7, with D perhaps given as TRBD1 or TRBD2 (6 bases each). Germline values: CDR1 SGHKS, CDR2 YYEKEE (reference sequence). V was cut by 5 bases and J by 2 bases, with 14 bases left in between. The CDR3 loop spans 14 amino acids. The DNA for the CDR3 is TGTGCCAGCAGGCTTGGAGGGGGAGCCTACGAGCAGTACTTC. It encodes CASRLGGGAYEQYF.

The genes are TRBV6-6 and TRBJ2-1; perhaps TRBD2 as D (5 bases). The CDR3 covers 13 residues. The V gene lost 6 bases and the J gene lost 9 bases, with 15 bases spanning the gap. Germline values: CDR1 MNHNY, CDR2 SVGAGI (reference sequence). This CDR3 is CASSSSIEGEQFF. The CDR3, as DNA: TGTGCCAGCAGCTCCTCGATTGAGGGTGAGCAGTTCTTC.